This T cell receptor beta chain was sequenced in a study of OX40 agonist ivuxolimab in advanced cancers. Study-wide context: Ivuxolimab was delivered to patients intravenously every 2 weeks at doses spanning 0.01 to 10 mg/kg.

As regards this clone: The antigen is undetermined.

Trimming at V came to 3 bases and at J to 5 bases, leaving 5 bases not matched to a gene. Germline V CDR1 and CDR2: MNHEY, SVGAGI. The CDR3 runs to 15 residues. Profiling relied on immunoSEQ multiplex PCR, and the TCRdb table lists in-frame clones only, not all of them. This table has 70,000 or so clones, approximately 86% appearing once. Study-level results: Low levels of normalized T-cell clonal expansion also appeared in some nonresponders. Averaged across samples, CD8+ T cells carried more expanded clones than CD4+ did.

The source of this sequence is an adult with an advanced solid tumor such as melanoma, head and neck, liver or kidney cancer. Sequenced material: CD4+ or CD8+ T cells sorted from blood, taken in a trial of the OX40 agonist ivuxolimab. This rearrangement joins TRBV6-5 to TRBJ2-7; 12 bases are shared with TRBD2. CDR3 sequence (DNA): TGTGCCAGCAGTTATCGACTAGCGGGAGTCGACGAGCAGTACTTC. Translating gives CASSYRLAGVDEQYF.